This T cell receptor beta chain was observed in a study of blood T cell repertoires in COVID-19. Sequenced by immunoSEQ multiplex PCR; TCRdb stores in-frame clones only, minus some. This table has about 52,000 clones, around 90% appearing once. The TCR sequence derives from a man aged 50 to 60 with active COVID-19. Sequenced material: peripheral blood.

This CDR3 reads CSASQGTNQQQYF. The CDR3 DNA sequence: TGCAGTGCTAGTCAGGGGACCAACCAACAGCAGTACTTC. This rearrangement joins TRBV20-1 to TRBJ2-7, with D possibly being TRBD1 (6 bases). This CDR3 is 13 amino acids long. In germline, CDR1 is DFQATT, CDR2 SNEGSKA (reference sequence). The ends were cut back, 3 bases at V and 8 bases at J, with 17 bases in the middle.